This TCR beta chain appears in the sequencing data of a study of a mutant IDH1 vaccine in newly diagnosed glioma. Overall study: Patients arrived already treated with radiotherapy, temozolomide, or both, most having had both.

Germline values: CDR1 GTSNPN, CDR2 SVGIG (reference sequence). V was pared by 1 base and J by 3 bases, with 13 bases of the junction left unmatched. The CDR3 covers 17 residues. TCRdb's table, derived via immunoSEQ multiplex PCR, lists solely in-frame clones and lacks some. The sample includes tens of thousands of clones, 65% to 80% of them seen just once. The time point denotes: baseline, week 1 (first vaccination visit). Treatment here: pre-vaccination baseline after standard-of-care therapy. Donors' newly diagnosed IDH1-mutant WHO grade 3 or 4 astrocytomas lacked nuclear ATRX. The chain is built from TRBV30 and TRBJ2-7; TRBD2 agrees at 9 bases. The receptor was isolated from a woman in her thirties or forties with glioma. The source was PBMCs, collected from a glioma patient treated with radiotherapy, temozolomide or both. Here the CDR3 DNA reads TGTGCCTGGAGTGAGAATCATGGCCTAGCGGGGAACTACGAGCAGTACTTC. As protein: CAWSENHGLAGNYEQYF.